These 22 T cell receptor beta chains were sequenced from one sample in a study. In TCRdb, the 5' RACE reads were re-called with MiXCR into one record per CDR3 protein. Counted here are some 54,000 distinct CDR3 sequences, roughly 15% occurring once; the ten biggest clones make up about 2.1%. The sequencing input was naive CD4+ T cells sorted from blood. Indicated subset: naive CD4+ T cells, CD4+CD45RA+CD25-. These receptors originate from a female donor with breast cancer.

This clonotype was counted ten times or more. The V call is TRBV5-1, the J call TRBJ2-5; tentatively, D is TRBD1 (7 bases). From germline, CDR1 is SGHRS and CDR2 YFSETQ. The CDR3 loop spans 16 amino acids. Trimming took 0 bases from V and 2 from J, leaving 14 bases between them. CDR3 in amino acids: CASSLVPGGIQETQYF. In DNA form, the CDR3 reads TGCGCCAGCAGCTTGGTGCCAGGGGGGATTCAAGAGACCCAGTACTTC.

This clonotype was found a few times. The genes are TRBV29-1 and TRBJ2-3, with TRBD1 matching 8 bases. J lost 5 bases, V lost 7 bases, and 11 bases had no gene match. Germline-derived CDR1 and CDR2 are SQVTM and ANQGSEA. The CDR3 spans 14 residues. The CDR3: CSALPRGQEDTQYF. The CDR3 DNA reads TGCAGCGCCCTACCCAGGGGGCAGGAAGATACGCAGTATTTT.

The chain carries TRBV4-1 and TRBJ2-7; TRBD2 might be the D (6 bases). V lost 3 bases and J 5 bases, leaving 14 bases between the germline ends. The germline V gene has CDR1 MGHRA and CDR2 YSYEKL. CDR3 length equals 14 residues. The CDR3: CASSQGTAPDEQYF. The CDR3 DNA reads as TGCGCCAGCAGCCAGGGGACTGCACCCGACGAGCAGTACTTC.

The chain couples TRBV6-5 to TRBJ1-1; TRBD1 might be the D (6 bases). This CDR3 contains 16 residues. The germline V gene has CDR1 MNHEY and CDR2 SVGAGI. With 0 bases removed from V and 1 base from J, the gap between germline ends came to 12 bases. The CDR3 DNA follows: TGTGCCAGCAGTTACTCATCGGGGGGCAGGAACACTGAAGCTTTCTTT. Translating it yields CASSYSSGGRNTEAFF.

This clonotype was seen more than once but under ten times. A much bigger clone sits one base away, suggesting this may be a read error. The chain combines TRBV12-3 or TRBV12-4 with TRBJ2-5; D is undetermined. V was clipped by 3 bases and J by 2 bases, with 7 bases between them. CDR3 size: 13 residues. This CDR3 reads CASSFESQETQYF. DNA for the CDR3: TGTGCCAGCAGTTTTGAATCGCAAGAGACCCAGTACTTC.

At least ten counts were recorded for this clonotype. This chain links TRBV24-1 with TRBJ2-3, with 9 bases that match TRBD2. Trimming at V came to 3 bases and at J to 4 bases, leaving 4 bases not matched to a gene. Germline CDR1 KGHDR, CDR2 SFDVKD. CDR3 length: 15 amino acids. CDR3 bases: TGTGCCACCAGTGATCCTAGCGGGATTGCAGATACGCAGTATTTT. This codes for CATSDPSGIADTQYF.

At least ten counts were recorded for this clonotype. The CDR3 nucleotides read TGCGCCAGCAGCGTCCGATCGCGGGGGAACACCGGGGAGCTGTTTTTT. It translates to CASSVRSRGNTGELFF. The chain links TRBV5-1 to TRBJ2-2; TRBD2 is a possible D gene (6 bases). This CDR3 spans 16 amino acids. Germline values: CDR1 SGHRS, CDR2 YFSETQ. V lost 4 bases and J lost 1, with 14 bases in between.

This clonotype has just a few counts. The CDR3 bases are TGTGCCAGCAGGCCTCCTAATTCACCCCTCCACTTT. This translates into CASRPPNSPLHF. The chain is built from TRBV12-3 or TRBV12-4 and TRBJ1-6; D gene unclear. This CDR3 contains 12 residues. Trimming took 6 bases from V and 6 from J, leaving 6 bases between them.

The gene calls are TRBV5-1 and TRBJ2-7; 8 bases match TRBD1. The CDR3 extends over 14 amino acids. V was pared by 5 bases and J by 2 bases, with 6 bases of the junction left unmatched. Germline CDR1 and CDR2: SGHRS and YFSETQ. CDR3 residues: CASRNWTGPYEQYF. CDR3 DNA: TGCGCCAGCAGGAATTGGACAGGGCCCTACGAGCAGTACTTC.

V and J are TRBV7-6 and TRBJ1-1; D is unresolved. CDR3 length equals 13 residues. Germline-derived CDR1 and CDR2 are SGHVS and FNYEAQ. Trimming stripped 5 bases from V and 1 base from J, with 8 bases between. The CDR3 DNA is TGTGCCAGCAGCCGCAGAGAGAACACTGAAGCTTTCTTT. It translates to CASSRRENTEAFF.

This clonotype was detected only a few times. The chain carries TRBV18 and TRBJ1-2; D might be TRBD1 (5 bases). The CDR3 runs to 14 residues. Trimming stripped 2 bases from V and 0 bases from J, with 7 bases between. CDR1 is KGHSH, CDR2 LQKENI, per germline. The CDR3 DNA follows: TGTGCCAGCTCACCAGACAGTACTAACTATGGCTACACCTTC. Amino acids: CASSPDSTNYGYTF. The full variable domain, its missing parts supplied by reference TRBV18 and TRBJ1-2, is NAGVMQNPRHLVRRRGQEARLRCSPMKGHSHVYWYRQLPEEGLKFMVYLQKENIIDESGMPKERFSAEFPKEGPSILRIQQVVRGDSAAYFCASSPDSTNYGYTFGSGTRLTVV.

About this clonotype itself: A much larger clone differs by one base, so this may be a read error. This chain joins TRBV4-1 and TRBJ2-6; the D call may be TRBD1 or TRBD2 (6 bases each). This CDR3 is 17 amino acids long. Germline values: CDR1 MGHRA, CDR2 YSYEKL. CDR3 DNA sequence: TGCGTCAGCAGCCGGGGGCAGGGTTACACTGGGGCCAACGTCCTGACTTTC. Translation gives CVSSRGQGYTGANVLTF.

This clonotype was picked up a small number of times. This chain connects TRBV9 to TRBJ2-2, with D possibly TRBD1 on 5 matching bases. Germline loops: CDR1 SGDLS, CDR2 YYNGEE. V lost 1 base and J lost 0, with 10 bases in between. The CDR3 loop spans 16 amino acids. DNA for the CDR3: TGTGCCAGCAGCGTATCGGACATTTCGAACACCGGGGAGCTGTTTTTT. As protein: CASSVSDISNTGELFF. Using reference TRBV9 and TRBJ2-2 for the parts outside the CDR3, the full variable domain is DSGVTQTPKHLITATGQRVTLRCSPRSGDLSVYWYQQSLDQGLQFLIQYYNGEERAKGNILERFSAQQFPDLHSELNLSSLELGDSALYFCASSVSDISNTGELFFGEGSRLTVL.

In this sample, this clonotype turned up many times. This chain links TRBV14 with TRBJ1-1; TRBD1 aligns across 7 bases. The CDR3 has 16 amino acids. Trimming took 4 bases from V and 1 from J; bases not matched to a gene: 9. Germline V gene sequence: CDR1 SGHDN, CDR2 FVKESK. The CDR3 coding sequence is TGTGCCAGCAGCCCAGGGGGTCGGGGTTCGAACACTGAAGCTTTCTTT. The encoded protein is CASSPGGRGSNTEAFF.

The chain carries TRBV5-1 and TRBJ2-2; D is uncertain. The CDR3 runs to 14 residues. V lost 4 bases and J lost 5, with 12 bases in between. Germline CDR1 is SGHRS and CDR2 is YFSETQ. CDR3 nucleotides: TGCGCCAGCAGCATCCAGGCCGGGACCGGGGAGCTGTTTTTT. Protein: CASSIQAGTGELFF.

The chain couples TRBV18 to TRBJ1-1, with no clear D. Deletions cut 3 bases from V and 0 bases from J, with 11 bases between. Germline V gene sequence: CDR1 KGHSH, CDR2 LQKENI. CDR3 length: 15 residues. The CDR3 DNA sequence: TGTGCCAGCTCACCTCAAGGGTCCCTGAACACTGAAGCTTTCTTT. Its translation is CASSPQGSLNTEAFF. The full variable domain, with the rest looked up from reference TRBV18 and TRBJ1-1, is NAGVMQNPRHLVRRRGQEARLRCSPMKGHSHVYWYRQLPEEGLKFMVYLQKENIIDESGMPKERFSAEFPKEGPSILRIQQVVRGDSAAYFCASSPQGSLNTEAFFGQGTRLTVV.

This clonotype was seen many times. J is TRBJ2-5 and V is TRBV6-5; D not certain. Looked up from germline, CDR1 is MNHEY and CDR2 is SVGAGI. This CDR3 comprises 16 residues. V was pared by 0 bases and J by 1 base, with 12 bases between. CDR3 residues: CASSYSSTSFQETQYF. CDR3 in DNA: TGTGCCAGCAGTTACTCGTCAACCTCCTTCCAAGAGACCCAGTACTTC.

The CDR3 DNA reads as TGTGCCAGCAGCTTAGTAGTCTCGGGCTCCGGGGCCAACGTCCTGACTTTC. Its translation is CASSLVVSGSGANVLTF. V gene TRBV7-2 combines with J gene TRBJ2-6; no reliable D call. The CDR3 totals 17 residues. The V gene lost 1 base and the J gene lost 4 bases, with 14 bases spanning the gap. Per germline, CDR1 SGHTA and CDR2 FQGNSA. Supplemented by reference TRBV7-2 and TRBJ2-6, the full variable domain reads GAGVSQSPSNKVTEKGKDVELRCDPISGHTALYWYRQSLGQGLEFLIYFQGNSAPDKSGLPSDRFSAERTGGSVSTLTIQRTQQEDSAVYLCASSLVVSGSGANVLTFGAGSRLTVL.

V gene TRBV28 combines with J gene TRBJ1-5; D is possibly TRBD1 (5 bases). Trimming took off 3 bases at V and 2 bases at J, with 8 bases between the two ends. There are 14 residues in the CDR3. Germline V gene lookup returns CDR1 MDHEN and CDR2 SYDVKM. CDR3 amino acids: CASSFETGNQPQHF. The CDR3, as DNA: TGTGCCAGCAGTTTTGAGACAGGCAATCAGCCCCAGCATTTT. The full variable domain, rest sourced from reference TRBV28 and TRBJ1-5, is DVKVTQSSRYLVKRTGEKVFLECVQDMDHENMFWYRQDPGLGLRLIYFSYDVKMKEKGDIPEGYSVSREKKERFSLILESASTNQTSMYLCASSFETGNQPQHFGDGTRLSIL.

This clonotype was detected only a few times. The chain uses TRBV18 and TRBJ2-3; 7 bases are shared with TRBD2. The CDR3 is 16 amino acids. Germline V gene lookup returns CDR1 KGHSH and CDR2 LQKENI. V lost 3 bases to trimming and J lost 2 bases; unmatched junction nucleotides: 8. This CDR3 is CASSPMEAGFTDTQYF. CDR3 nucleotides: TGTGCCAGCTCACCTATGGAAGCGGGATTCACAGATACGCAGTATTTT. Full variable domain (remainder filled in from reference TRBV18 and TRBJ2-3): NAGVMQNPRHLVRRRGQEARLRCSPMKGHSHVYWYRQLPEEGLKFMVYLQKENIIDESGMPKERFSAEFPKEGPSILRIQQVVRGDSAAYFCASSPMEAGFTDTQYFGPGTRLTVL.

Comment on this clonotype: As the CDR3 is not closed by the conserved phenylalanine or tryptophan, this likely results from a read error. The chain couples TRBV28 to TRBJ1-5, with D unclear. Trimming cost V 3 bases and J 4 bases, with 13 bases left between them. The CDR3 consists of 15 residues. Germline V gene lookup returns CDR1 MDHEN and CDR2 SYDVKM. This CDR3 is CASSFGQAFNQPQHS. In DNA form, the CDR3 reads TGTGCCAGCAGTTTTGGGCAGGCCTTTAATCAGCCCCAGCATTCC.

The chain joins TRBV5-1 to TRBJ1-2; D is uncertain. The CDR3 is 13 amino acids. The germline gives CDR1 SGHRS, CDR2 YFSETQ. Trimming pared 2 bases from V and 8 bases from J, leaving 13 bases between. CDR3 sequence (DNA): TGCGCCAGCAGCTTTGGTGGGGTCGGCGGCTACACCTTC. It is translated as CASSFGGVGGYTF.